This T cell receptor beta chain was sequenced in a study of cytomegalovirus exposure and HLA in healthy donors. The PCR employed 60 Vbeta primers together with 13 Jbeta primers. Here immunoSEQ multiplex PCR was the method, and the copy in TCRdb shows in-frame clones only, minus some. The sample yields fewer than 250,000 clones, roughly 77% seen once. CDR3 size: 14 residues. V was shortened by 4 bases and J by 6 bases, with 13 bases between the two germline ends. Germline CDR1 is LNHNV and CDR2 is YYDKDF (reference sequence). The sample consisted of PBMCs. The V call is TRBV15, the J call TRBJ1-5; D ambiguous. This receptor was obtained from a man aged 25-40 years in good health and CMV-seropositive. CDR3 in DNA: TGTGCCACCAGCAAACGTTTAGCGAGTCAGCCCCAGCATTTT. Protein sequence: CATSKRLASQPQHF. Full variable domain (outside the CDR3, taken from reference TRBV15 and TRBJ1-5): DAMVIQNPRYQVTQFGKPVTLSCSQTLNHNVMYWYQQKSSQAPKLLFHYYDKDFNNEADTPDNFQSRRPNTSFCFLDIRSPGLGDTAMYLCATSKRLASQPQHFGDGTRLSIL.